The clone carrying this T cell receptor beta chain has more than one count but fewer than ten. The CDR3 is 15 residues long. The V gene end was trimmed by 3 bases and the J gene end by 4 bases; junction bases not matched to a gene: 4. CDR1 and CDR2 (germline): GTSNPN, SVGIG (reference sequence). This specimen comes from a study of shared clonotypes between healthy human individuals. Turning to the study itself: Each donor contributed plates that comprised three CD4 naive, three CD4 memory, two CD8 naive and one CD8 memory.

Deep-level settings were used for running the assay. TCRdb's table, derived via immunoSEQ multiplex PCR, lists solely in-frame clones and lacks some. The table has hundreds of thousands of clones, approximately 79% seen once; the top ten hold around 2%. The TCR sequence derives from a young woman in good health. The sequenced sample consisted of memory CD4+ T cells sorted from blood. Stated subset: CD45RA-negative fraction. The rearrangement joins TRBV30 to TRBJ2-2; TRBD2 aligns across 11 bases. The chain's CDR3 is CAWRGTSGITGELFF. The CDR3 region has the DNA TGTGCCTGGAGAGGGACTAGCGGAATCACCGGGGAGCTGTTTTTT.